Reported below is one TCR beta chain. The sample originates from a study of T cell changes during pregnancy in multiple sclerosis. Measured with immunoSEQ multiplex PCR; TCRdb has only the in-frame clones, and not every one. This table holds tens of thousands of clones, 91% found once. V lost 2 bases, J lost 5 bases, and 3 bases stayed unmatched. The CDR3 is 14 amino acids. CDR1 and CDR2 (germline): SGHAT, FQNNGV. V usage is TRBV11-2 and J usage is TRBJ2-5; 9 bases are a match to TRBD1. The clonotype comes from a female donor in good health, enrolled as a control in a pregnancy study. Material: peripheral blood, obtained after pregnancy. The CDR3 region is CASSLRGTGETQYF. DNA for the CDR3: TGTGCCAGCAGCTTAAGGGGGACAGGGGAGACCCAGTACTTC.